The sequence of this T cell receptor (beta chain) was determined in a study of T-cell reconstitution after alpha-beta-depleted transplantation in children. Trimming took 1 base from V and 4 from J; bases not matched to a gene: 11. Germline CDR1 and CDR2: SGHKS and YYEKEE (reference sequence). This CDR3 spans 17 amino acids. Unique molecular identifiers were incorporated when the TCRbeta library was constructed. TCRdb fed the PCR reads into MiXCR, producing one record per CDR3 protein. Here the sample spans some 490,000 distinct CDR3 sequences, approximately 13% being singletons. The material sequenced was PBMCs from the stem cell graft donor, taken from the stem cell graft. The receptor was isolated from a human donor who donated a stem cell graft to a child with combined immunodeficiency. The rearrangement links TRBV5-5 to TRBJ2-1, with 7 nucleotides matching TRBD1. The CDR3 protein is CASSLILTGPTYNEQFF. The CDR3 bases are TGTGCCAGCAGCTTGATCCTGACAGGGCCCACTTACAATGAGCAGTTCTTC.